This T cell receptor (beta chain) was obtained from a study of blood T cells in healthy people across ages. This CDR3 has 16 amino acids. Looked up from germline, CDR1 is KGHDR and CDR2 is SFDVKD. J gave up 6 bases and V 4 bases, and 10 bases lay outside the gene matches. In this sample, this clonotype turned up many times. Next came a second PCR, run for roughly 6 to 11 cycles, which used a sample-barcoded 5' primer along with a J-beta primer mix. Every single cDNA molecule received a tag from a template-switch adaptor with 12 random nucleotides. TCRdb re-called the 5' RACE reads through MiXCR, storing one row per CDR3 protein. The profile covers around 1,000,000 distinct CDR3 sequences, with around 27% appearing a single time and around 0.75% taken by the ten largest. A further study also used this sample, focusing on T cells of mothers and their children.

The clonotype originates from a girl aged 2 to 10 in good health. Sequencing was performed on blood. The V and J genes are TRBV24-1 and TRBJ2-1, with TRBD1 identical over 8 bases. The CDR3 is CATSDPDRAGVNEQFF. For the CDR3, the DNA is TGTGCCACCAGTGACCCGGACAGGGCTGGGGTCAATGAGCAGTTCTTC.